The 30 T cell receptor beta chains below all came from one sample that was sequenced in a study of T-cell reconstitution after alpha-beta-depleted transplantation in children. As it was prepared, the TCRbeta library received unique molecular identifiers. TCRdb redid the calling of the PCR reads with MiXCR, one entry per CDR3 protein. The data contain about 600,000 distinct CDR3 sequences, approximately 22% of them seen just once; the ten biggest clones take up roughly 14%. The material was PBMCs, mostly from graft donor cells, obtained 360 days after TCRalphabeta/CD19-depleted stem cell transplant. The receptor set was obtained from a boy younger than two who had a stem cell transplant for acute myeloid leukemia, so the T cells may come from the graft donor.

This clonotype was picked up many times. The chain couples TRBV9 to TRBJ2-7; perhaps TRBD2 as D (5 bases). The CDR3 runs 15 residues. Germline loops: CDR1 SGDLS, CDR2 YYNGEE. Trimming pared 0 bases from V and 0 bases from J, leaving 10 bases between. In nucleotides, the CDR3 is TGTGCCAGCAGCGTAGGCGGGTCTCCCTCCTACGAGCAGTACTTC. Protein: CASSVGGSPSYEQYF.

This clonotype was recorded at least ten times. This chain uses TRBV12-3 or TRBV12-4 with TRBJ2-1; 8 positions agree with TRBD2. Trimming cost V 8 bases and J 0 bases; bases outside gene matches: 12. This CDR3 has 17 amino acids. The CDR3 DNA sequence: TGTGCCAGCGGGGGGGTAGCGGGGTCACTCTCCTACAATGAGCAGTTCTTC. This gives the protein CASGGVAGSLSYNEQFF.

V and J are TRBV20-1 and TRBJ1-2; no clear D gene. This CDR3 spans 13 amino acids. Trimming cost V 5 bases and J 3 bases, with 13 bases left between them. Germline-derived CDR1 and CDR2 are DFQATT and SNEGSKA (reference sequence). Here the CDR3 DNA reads TGCAGTGCTCCCTCGGCCGGGCACTATGGCTACACCTTC. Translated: CSAPSAGHYGYTF.

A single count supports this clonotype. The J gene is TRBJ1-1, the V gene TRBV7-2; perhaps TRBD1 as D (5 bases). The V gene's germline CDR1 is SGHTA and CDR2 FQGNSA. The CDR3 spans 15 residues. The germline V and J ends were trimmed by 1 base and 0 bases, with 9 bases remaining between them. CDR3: CASSLGGVLNTEAFF. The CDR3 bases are TGTGCCAGCAGCTTAGGGGGGGTCTTGAACACTGAAGCTTTCTTT.

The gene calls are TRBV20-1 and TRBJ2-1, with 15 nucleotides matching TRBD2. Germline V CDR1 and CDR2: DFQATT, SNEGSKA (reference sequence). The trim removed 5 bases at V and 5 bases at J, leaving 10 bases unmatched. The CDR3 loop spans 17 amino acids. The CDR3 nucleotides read TGCAGTGCTTCTTACCCCTGGACTAGCGGGGGGGACAATGAGCAGTTCTTC. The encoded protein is CSASYPWTSGGDNEQFF.

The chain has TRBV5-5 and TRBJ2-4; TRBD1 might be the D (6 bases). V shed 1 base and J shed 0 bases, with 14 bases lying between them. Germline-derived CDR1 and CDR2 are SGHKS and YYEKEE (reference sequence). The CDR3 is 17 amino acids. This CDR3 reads CASSLLAGALAKNIQYF. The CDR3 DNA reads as TGTGCCAGCAGCTTGTTGGCAGGGGCGCTAGCCAAAAACATTCAGTACTTC.

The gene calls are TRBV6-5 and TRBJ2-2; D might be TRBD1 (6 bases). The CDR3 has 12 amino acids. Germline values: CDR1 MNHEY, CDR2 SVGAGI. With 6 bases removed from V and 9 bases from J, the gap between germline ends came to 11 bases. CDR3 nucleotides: TGTGCCAGCAGATCACAGGGCCGGGAGCTGTTTTTT. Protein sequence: CASRSQGRELFF.

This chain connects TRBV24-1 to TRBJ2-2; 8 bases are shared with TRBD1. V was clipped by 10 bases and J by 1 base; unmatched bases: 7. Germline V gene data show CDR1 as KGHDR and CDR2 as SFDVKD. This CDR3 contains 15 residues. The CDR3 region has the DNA TGTGCCACTCGGACAGGGTCCGGGAACACCGGGGAGCTGTTTTTT. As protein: CATRTGSGNTGELFF.

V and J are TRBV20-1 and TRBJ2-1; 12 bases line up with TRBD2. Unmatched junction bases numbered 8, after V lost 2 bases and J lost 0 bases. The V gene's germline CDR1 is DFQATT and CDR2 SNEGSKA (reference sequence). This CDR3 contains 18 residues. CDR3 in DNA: TGCAGTGCTAGACCGGCACTAGCGGGGGGAAGCTCCTACAATGAGCAGTTCTTC. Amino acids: CSARPALAGGSSYNEQFF.

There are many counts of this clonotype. The CDR3 nucleotides read TGCAGTGCTAGAGCCAAGGGACTAGCGGTAGGACCAAGCTCCTACAATGAGCAGTTCTTC. Amino acids: CSARAKGLAVGPSSYNEQFF. V and J are TRBV20-1 and TRBJ2-1; 11 bases are a match to TRBD2. Per germline, CDR1 DFQATT and CDR2 SNEGSKA (reference sequence). CDR3 length equals 20 residues. After removal of 1 base from V and 0 bases from J, the junction contained 14 bases not matched to a gene.

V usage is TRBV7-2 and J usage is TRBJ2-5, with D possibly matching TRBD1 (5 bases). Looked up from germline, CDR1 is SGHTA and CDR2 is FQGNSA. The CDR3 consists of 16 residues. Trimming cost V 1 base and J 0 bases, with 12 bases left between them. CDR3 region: CASSLVGHAYQETQYF. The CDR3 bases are TGTGCCAGCAGCTTAGTAGGACATGCGTACCAAGAGACCCAGTACTTC.

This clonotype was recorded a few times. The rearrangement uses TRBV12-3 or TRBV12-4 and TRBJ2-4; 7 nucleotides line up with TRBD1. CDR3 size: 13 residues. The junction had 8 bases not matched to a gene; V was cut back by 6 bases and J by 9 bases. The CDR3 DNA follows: TGTGCCAGCAGGGCTACAGGGGTGGGCATTCAGTACTTC. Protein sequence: CASRATGVGIQYF.

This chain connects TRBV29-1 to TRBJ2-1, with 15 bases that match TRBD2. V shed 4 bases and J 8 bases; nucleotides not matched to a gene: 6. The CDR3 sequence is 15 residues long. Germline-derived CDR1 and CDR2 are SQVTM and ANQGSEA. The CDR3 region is CSVGVGLAGGYEQFF. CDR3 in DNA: TGCAGCGTTGGGGTGGGACTAGCGGGGGGATATGAGCAGTTCTTC.

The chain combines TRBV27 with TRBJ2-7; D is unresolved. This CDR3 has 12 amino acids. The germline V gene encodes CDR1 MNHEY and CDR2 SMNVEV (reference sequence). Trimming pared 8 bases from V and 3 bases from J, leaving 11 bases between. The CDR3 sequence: CASHPPYYEQYV. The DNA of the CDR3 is TGTGCCAGCCACCCCCCCTACTACGAGCAGTACGTC.

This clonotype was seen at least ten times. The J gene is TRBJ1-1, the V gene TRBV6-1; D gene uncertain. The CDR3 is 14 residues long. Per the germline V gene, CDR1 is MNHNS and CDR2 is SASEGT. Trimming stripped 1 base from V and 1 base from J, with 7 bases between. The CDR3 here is CASSEGNGNTEAFF. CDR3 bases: TGTGCCAGCAGTGAAGGGAATGGGAACACTGAAGCTTTCTTT.

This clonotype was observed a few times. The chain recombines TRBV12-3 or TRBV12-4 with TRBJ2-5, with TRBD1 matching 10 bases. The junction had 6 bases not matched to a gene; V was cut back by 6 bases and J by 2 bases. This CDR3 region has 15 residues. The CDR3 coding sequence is TGTGCCAGCAGAGGGACAGGGGTGGGGCAAGAGACCCAGTACTTC. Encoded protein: CASRGTGVGQETQYF.

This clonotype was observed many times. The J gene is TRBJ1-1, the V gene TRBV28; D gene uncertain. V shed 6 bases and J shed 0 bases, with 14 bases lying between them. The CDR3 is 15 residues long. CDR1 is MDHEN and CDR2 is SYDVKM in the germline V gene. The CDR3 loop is CASSPLTDLNTEAFF. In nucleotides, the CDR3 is TGTGCCAGCAGCCCTCTGACTGATTTGAACACTGAAGCTTTCTTT.

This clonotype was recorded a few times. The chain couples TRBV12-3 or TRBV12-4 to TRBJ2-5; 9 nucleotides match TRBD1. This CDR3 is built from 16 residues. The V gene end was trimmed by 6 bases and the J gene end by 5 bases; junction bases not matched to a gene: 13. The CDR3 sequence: CASSPRDRVSRETQYF. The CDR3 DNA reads TGTGCCAGCAGCCCCCGGGACAGGGTTAGTCGCGAGACCCAGTACTTC.

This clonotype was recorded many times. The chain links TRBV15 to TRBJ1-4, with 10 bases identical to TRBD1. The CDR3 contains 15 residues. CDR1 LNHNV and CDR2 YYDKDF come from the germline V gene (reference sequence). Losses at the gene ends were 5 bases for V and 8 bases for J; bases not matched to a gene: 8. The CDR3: CATSAFGTGDEKLFF. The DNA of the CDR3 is TGTGCCACCAGCGCTTTCGGGACAGGGGACGAAAAACTGTTTTTT.

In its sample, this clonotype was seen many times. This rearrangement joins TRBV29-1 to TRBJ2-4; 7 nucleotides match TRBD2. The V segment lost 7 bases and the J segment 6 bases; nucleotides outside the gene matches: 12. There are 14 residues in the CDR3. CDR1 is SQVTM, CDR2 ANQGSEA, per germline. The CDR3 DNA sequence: TGCAGCGCCATCCCGGGGGGACTGCTAAACATTCAGTACTTC. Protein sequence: CSAIPGGLLNIQYF.

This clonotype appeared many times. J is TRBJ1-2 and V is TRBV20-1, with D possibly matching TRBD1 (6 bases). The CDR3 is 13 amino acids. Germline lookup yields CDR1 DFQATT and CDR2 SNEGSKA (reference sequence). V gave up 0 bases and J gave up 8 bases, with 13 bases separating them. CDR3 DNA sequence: TGCAGTGCTAGAGATCTGGGGGCGGGAGGCTACACCTTC. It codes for CSARDLGAGGYTF.

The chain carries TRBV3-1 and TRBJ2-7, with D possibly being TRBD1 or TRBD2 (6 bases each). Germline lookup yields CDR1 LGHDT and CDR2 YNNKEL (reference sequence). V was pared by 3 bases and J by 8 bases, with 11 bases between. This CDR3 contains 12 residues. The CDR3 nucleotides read TGTGCCAGCAGCCAGCCCGGGGGCAAGCAGTACTTC. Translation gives CASSQPGGKQYF.

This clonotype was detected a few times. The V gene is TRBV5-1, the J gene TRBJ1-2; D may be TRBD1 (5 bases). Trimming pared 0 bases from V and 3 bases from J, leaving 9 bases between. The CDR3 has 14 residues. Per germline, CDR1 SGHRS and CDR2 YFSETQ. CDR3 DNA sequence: TGCGCCAGCAGCTTGGAAGGCAGGGACTATGGCTACACCTTC. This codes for CASSLEGRDYGYTF.

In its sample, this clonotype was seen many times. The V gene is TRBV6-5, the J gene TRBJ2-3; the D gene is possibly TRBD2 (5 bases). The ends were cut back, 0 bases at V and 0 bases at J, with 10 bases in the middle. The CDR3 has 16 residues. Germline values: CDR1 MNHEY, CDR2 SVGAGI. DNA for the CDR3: TGTGCCAGCAGTTACTCGACGTGGACTAGCACAGATACGCAGTATTTT. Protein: CASSYSTWTSTDTQYF.

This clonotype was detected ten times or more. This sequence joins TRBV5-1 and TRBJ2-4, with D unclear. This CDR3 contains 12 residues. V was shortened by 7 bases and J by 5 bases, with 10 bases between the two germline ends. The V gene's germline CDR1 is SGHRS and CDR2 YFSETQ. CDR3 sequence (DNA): TGCGCCAGCTGGTCCAGTGAAAACATTCAGTACTTC. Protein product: CASWSSENIQYF. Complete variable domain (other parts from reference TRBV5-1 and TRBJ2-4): KAGVTQTPRYLIKTRGQQVTLSCSPISGHRSVSWYQQTPGQGLQFLFEYFSETQRNKGNFPGRFSGRQFSNSRSEMNVSTLELGDSALYLCASWSSENIQYFGAGTRLSVL.

The CDR3 DNA is TGTGCCAGCAGTCCCCGCACAGCGGGCAGCCCCCTCCACTTT. It yields the protein CASSPRTAGSPLHF. The chain recombines TRBV12-3 or TRBV12-4 with TRBJ1-6; unclear D gene. The CDR3 consists of 14 residues. V lost 5 bases and J 13 bases, leaving 18 bases between the germline ends.

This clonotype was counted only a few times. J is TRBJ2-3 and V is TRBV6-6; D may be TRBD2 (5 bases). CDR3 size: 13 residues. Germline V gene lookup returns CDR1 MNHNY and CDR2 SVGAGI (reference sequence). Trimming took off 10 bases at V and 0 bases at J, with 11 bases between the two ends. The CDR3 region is CATRTASTDTQYF. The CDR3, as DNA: TGTGCCACCCGGACTGCTAGCACAGATACGCAGTATTTT.

This CDR3 reads CASSPWTDPYGYTF. As DNA, the CDR3 is TGCGCCAGTTCCCCGTGGACAGACCCCTATGGCTACACCTTC. The chain recombines TRBV5-1 with TRBJ1-2, with D maybe TRBD1 (6 bases). Germline V gives CDR1 SGHRS, CDR2 YFSETQ. The CDR3 is made up of 14 amino acids. Trimming took 8 bases from V and 4 from J, leaving 18 bases between them.

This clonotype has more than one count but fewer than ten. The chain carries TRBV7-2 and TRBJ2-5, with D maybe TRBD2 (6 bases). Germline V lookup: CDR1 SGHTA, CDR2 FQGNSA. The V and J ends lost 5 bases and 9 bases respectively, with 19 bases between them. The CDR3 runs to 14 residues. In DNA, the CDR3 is TGTGCCAGCAGCAATGGACTATTCGTTGAGGCCCAGTACTTC. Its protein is CASSNGLFVEAQYF.

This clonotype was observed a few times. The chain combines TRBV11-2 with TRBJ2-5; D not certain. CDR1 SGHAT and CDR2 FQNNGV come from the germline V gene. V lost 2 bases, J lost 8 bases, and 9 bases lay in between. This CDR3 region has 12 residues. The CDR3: CASSLPSLTQYF. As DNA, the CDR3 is TGTGCCAGCAGCTTACCGTCTTTAACCCAGTACTTC.